These T cell receptor beta chains were read from a single sample in a study of T cell responses to AZD1222 COVID-19 vaccine. TCRdb's copy holds only in-frame clones and misses some; the assay was immunoSEQ multiplex PCR. Of approximately 80,000 clones in the sample, more than 80% were seen once. The source material was peripheral blood, sampled on day 0 of AZD1222 vaccination. The receptors shown here come from an adult in good health. Each CDR3 is given with its conserved first and last residue. D genes are given only for firm matches. Clone size appears in some rows only: once, few, many, or a class for an expanded clone.

TGTGCCAGCAGTACGGACAGGGATGCTTTCTTT,CASSTDRDAFF,TRBD1,TRBJ1-1,TRBV2,NA
TGTGCCAGCAGCCCGTATCTAGTTATCAGCACAGATACGCAGTATTTT,CASSPYLVISTDTQYF,NA,TRBJ2-3,TRBV5-6,NA
TGTGCCAGTAGTATGTACGAGGGGTCCCTATATGGCTACACCTTC,CASSMYEGSLYGYTF,NA,TRBJ1-2,TRBV19,NA
TGTGCCAGCAGCCCGGAGGGGACAGGGGGCTCTTATAATTCACCCCTCCACTTT,CASSPEGTGGSYNSPLHF,TRBD1,TRBJ1-6,TRBV9,NA
TGTGCCAGCAGCCGGGGACAGTTCTCTGGAAACACCATATATTTT,CASSRGQFSGNTIYF,TRBD1,TRBJ1-3,TRBV7-9,NA
TGCAGCGTCGAAGCGGGGGCTGGCTACACCTTC,CSVEAGAGYTF,NA,TRBJ1-2,TRBV29-1,NA
TGTGCCAGCAGCCATAAACAGGACTACTCTGGAAACACCATATATTTT,CASSHKQDYSGNTIYF,NA,TRBJ1-3,TRBV5-8,NA
TGTGCCAGCAGTTACCTGGACAGCTCCTATAATTCACCCCTCCACTTT,CASSYLDSSYNSPLHF,NA,TRBJ1-6,TRBV6-5,NA
TGTGCCAGCAGCGGGGAGGTGGACTATGGCTACACCTTC,CASSGEVDYGYTF,NA,TRBJ1-2,TRBV2,NA
TGTGCCATCAGTGATCGGCAGGGGGCCTTCTATGGCTACACCTTC,CAISDRQGAFYGYTF,TRBD1,TRBJ1-2,TRBV10-3,NA
TGCGCCAGCAGCCAGATAGTGGGTACGCAGTATTTT,CASSQIVGTQYF,NA,TRBJ2-3,TRBV5-1,NA
TGTGCCAGCAGCTTTTCAACAGGGGAAGCTTTCTTT,CASSFSTGEAFF,NA,TRBJ1-1,TRBV7-3,NA
TGTGCCAGCAGAACGGACAGGGGTAACTATGGCTACACCTTC,CASRTDRGNYGYTF,TRBD1,TRBJ1-2,TRBV4-2,NA
TGCGCCAGCAGTACTATTGACTCCTACGAGCAGTACTTC,CASSTIDSYEQYF,NA,TRBJ2-7,TRBV5-1,NA
TGTGCCAGCAGCGTAGGGTACAGGGGCTCTGGAAACACCATATATTTT,CASSVGYRGSGNTIYF,TRBD1,TRBJ1-3,TRBV9,NA
TGTGCCAGCAGCCCGGGACAGGGGATATGGGAGCTGTTTTTT,CASSPGQGIWELFF,TRBD1,TRBJ2-2,TRBV6-2/TRBV6-3,NA
TGCGCCAGCAGCCAGCGGCCGGAAGGTTACAATGAGCAGTTCTTC,CASSQRPEGYNEQFF,NA,TRBJ2-1,TRBV4-3,few
TGCGCCAGCAGCCAAGCCGGGAGTCGGGGACCCTATAGCAATCAGCCCCAGCATTTT,CASSQAGSRGPYSNQPQHF,NA,TRBJ1-5,TRBV4-1,NA
TGTGCCAGCAGCTTATTTGAAGGGTTCACTGAAGCTTTCTTT,CASSLFEGFTEAFF,NA,TRBJ1-1,TRBV7-2,NA
TGTGCCAGCAGTCCTTCTTCCGGGACAAGAGCCTACGAGCAGTACTTC,CASSPSSGTRAYEQYF,NA,TRBJ2-7,TRBV27,NA
TGTGCCAGCAGCCCCCCCCGGCAGGACCTCTATGGCTACACCTTC,CASSPPRQDLYGYTF,NA,TRBJ1-2,TRBV2,NA
TGTGCCAGCGAGGACAGGGCTTTCTATGGCTACACCTTC,CASEDRAFYGYTF,TRBD1,TRBJ1-2,TRBV19,NA
TGTGCCAGCAGCAAAGGAGAAATCTGTAACAGAATGAACACTGAAGCTTTCTTT,CASSKGEICNRMNTEAFF,NA,TRBJ1-1,TRBV21-1,NA
TGTGCCAGCCCAACAGGGCCGGGAGAGCATTTT,CASPTGPGEHF,NA,TRBJ1-5,TRBV6-5,once
TGTGCCAGCCGACAGGGAGGGGCTGAAGCTTTCTTT,CASRQGGAEAFF,TRBD1,TRBJ1-1,TRBV2,NA
TGTGCCAGTAGTATAGATCGCCCAGCCGGTTACAATGAGCAGTTCTTC,CASSIDRPAGYNEQFF,NA,TRBJ2-1,TRBV19,NA
TGCGCCAGCAGCTTGCCGCCCGACAGAGTGAACACCGGGGAGCTGTTTTTT,CASSLPPDRVNTGELFF,NA,TRBJ2-2,TRBV5-1,NA
TGTGCCAGCCTTGGGACAGGGGATGGTGAGCAGTTCTTC,CASLGTGDGEQFF,TRBD1,TRBJ2-1,TRBV7-8,NA
TGTGCCAGCAGCTTGGACCCAGATTATGGCTACACCTTC,CASSLDPDYGYTF,NA,TRBJ1-2,TRBV5-4,NA
TGTGCCTCCGACAGGGGGAGCGGCAATTCACCCCTCCACTTT,CASDRGSGNSPLHF,TRBD1,TRBJ1-6,TRBV2,NA
TGCGCCAGCAGCCAAGATGAATACACCGGGGAGCTGTTTTTT,CASSQDEYTGELFF,NA,TRBJ2-2,TRBV4-1,NA
TGTGCCAGCAGCTTCCTGGGATCCAACACTGAAGCTTTCTTT,CASSFLGSNTEAFF,NA,TRBJ1-1,TRBV7-9,NA
TGCGCCAGCAGCTTGTCCTTAGTAGGGAACACTGAAGCTTTCTTT,CASSLSLVGNTEAFF,NA,TRBJ1-1,TRBV5-1,NA
TGTGCCAGCAGCTTCCGGGACAGGGGGCGCATTAATGAAAAACTGTTTTTT,CASSFRDRGRINEKLFF,TRBD1,TRBJ1-4,TRBV7-9,few
TGTGCCAGCAGCCTACAGGGAAGGAACACTGAAGCTTTCTTT,CASSLQGRNTEAFF,NA,TRBJ1-1,TRBV7-3,NA
TGTGCCAGCAGCCAAGATGACTATTACACAGATACGCAGTATTTT,CASSQDDYYTDTQYF,NA,TRBJ2-3,TRBV14,few
TGTGCCAGCTCACCTTCCAGCCAAGAGACCCAGTACTTC,CASSPSSQETQYF,NA,TRBJ2-5,TRBV18,NA
TGTGCCAGCTCACCCGACAGAGGCCAGCCCCAGCATTTT,CASSPDRGQPQHF,NA,TRBJ1-5,TRBV18,NA